Sequencing of this T cell receptor (beta chain) was carried out in a study of CD8 T cells in ankylosing spondylitis. Using its own MiXCR run on the 5' RACE reads, TCRdb lists one record per CDR3 protein. The repertoire consists of fewer than 500,000 distinct CDR3 sequences, with roughly a quarter occurring once and the leading ten covering roughly 0.9%. Whole-study results and caveats: According to the report, clones linked to the disease were significantly enriched in matched synovial fluid samples taken from ankylosing spondylitis patients. A TCR beta motif of several highly homologous variants appeared characteristic of ankylosing spondylitis blood. Clones linked to the disease showed a CD8+ phenotype. They occurred at relatively low frequencies in peripheral blood.

As to this clonotype: No antigen is known for it.

Germline CDR1 is SGHRS and CDR2 is YFSETQ. CDR3 size: 15 residues. The ends lost 3 bases at V and 6 bases at J; junction bases unmatched: 11. The gene calls are TRBV5-1 and TRBJ1-1, with TRBD1 identical over 7 bases. The source material was blood, either unsorted or a sorted T cell fraction (not recorded which). The clonotype originates from a male donor with ankylosing spondylitis. CDR3 coding DNA: TGCGCCAGCAGCTCCCGACAGGGAAGGAATGCTGAAGCTTTCTTT. Protein product: CASSSRQGRNAEAFF.